This T cell receptor (beta chain) was recorded in a study of CD8+ T cells in alopecia areata. The CDR3 length is 13 residues. The germline CDR1 and CDR2 sequences are SGDLS and YYNGEE. V dropped 0 bases and J dropped 6; count of bases not matched to a gene: 2. RNA was extracted and reverse transcribed into cDNA as the sequencing template. TCRdb's table, derived via immunoSEQ multiplex PCR, lists solely in-frame clones and lacks some. The table lists roughly 120,000 clones, roughly two thirds of them singletons, with 2.5% to 3% in the top ten. This clone showed up just a few times. This chain uses TRBV9 with TRBJ1-2, with TRBD1 matching over 7 bases. The specimen sequenced was CD4+ T cells sorted from blood. The clonotype comes from a human donor in good health. CDR3 nucleotide sequence: TGTGCCAGCAGCGTAGGAACAGGGGATGGCTACACCTTC. This gives the protein CASSVGTGDGYTF.